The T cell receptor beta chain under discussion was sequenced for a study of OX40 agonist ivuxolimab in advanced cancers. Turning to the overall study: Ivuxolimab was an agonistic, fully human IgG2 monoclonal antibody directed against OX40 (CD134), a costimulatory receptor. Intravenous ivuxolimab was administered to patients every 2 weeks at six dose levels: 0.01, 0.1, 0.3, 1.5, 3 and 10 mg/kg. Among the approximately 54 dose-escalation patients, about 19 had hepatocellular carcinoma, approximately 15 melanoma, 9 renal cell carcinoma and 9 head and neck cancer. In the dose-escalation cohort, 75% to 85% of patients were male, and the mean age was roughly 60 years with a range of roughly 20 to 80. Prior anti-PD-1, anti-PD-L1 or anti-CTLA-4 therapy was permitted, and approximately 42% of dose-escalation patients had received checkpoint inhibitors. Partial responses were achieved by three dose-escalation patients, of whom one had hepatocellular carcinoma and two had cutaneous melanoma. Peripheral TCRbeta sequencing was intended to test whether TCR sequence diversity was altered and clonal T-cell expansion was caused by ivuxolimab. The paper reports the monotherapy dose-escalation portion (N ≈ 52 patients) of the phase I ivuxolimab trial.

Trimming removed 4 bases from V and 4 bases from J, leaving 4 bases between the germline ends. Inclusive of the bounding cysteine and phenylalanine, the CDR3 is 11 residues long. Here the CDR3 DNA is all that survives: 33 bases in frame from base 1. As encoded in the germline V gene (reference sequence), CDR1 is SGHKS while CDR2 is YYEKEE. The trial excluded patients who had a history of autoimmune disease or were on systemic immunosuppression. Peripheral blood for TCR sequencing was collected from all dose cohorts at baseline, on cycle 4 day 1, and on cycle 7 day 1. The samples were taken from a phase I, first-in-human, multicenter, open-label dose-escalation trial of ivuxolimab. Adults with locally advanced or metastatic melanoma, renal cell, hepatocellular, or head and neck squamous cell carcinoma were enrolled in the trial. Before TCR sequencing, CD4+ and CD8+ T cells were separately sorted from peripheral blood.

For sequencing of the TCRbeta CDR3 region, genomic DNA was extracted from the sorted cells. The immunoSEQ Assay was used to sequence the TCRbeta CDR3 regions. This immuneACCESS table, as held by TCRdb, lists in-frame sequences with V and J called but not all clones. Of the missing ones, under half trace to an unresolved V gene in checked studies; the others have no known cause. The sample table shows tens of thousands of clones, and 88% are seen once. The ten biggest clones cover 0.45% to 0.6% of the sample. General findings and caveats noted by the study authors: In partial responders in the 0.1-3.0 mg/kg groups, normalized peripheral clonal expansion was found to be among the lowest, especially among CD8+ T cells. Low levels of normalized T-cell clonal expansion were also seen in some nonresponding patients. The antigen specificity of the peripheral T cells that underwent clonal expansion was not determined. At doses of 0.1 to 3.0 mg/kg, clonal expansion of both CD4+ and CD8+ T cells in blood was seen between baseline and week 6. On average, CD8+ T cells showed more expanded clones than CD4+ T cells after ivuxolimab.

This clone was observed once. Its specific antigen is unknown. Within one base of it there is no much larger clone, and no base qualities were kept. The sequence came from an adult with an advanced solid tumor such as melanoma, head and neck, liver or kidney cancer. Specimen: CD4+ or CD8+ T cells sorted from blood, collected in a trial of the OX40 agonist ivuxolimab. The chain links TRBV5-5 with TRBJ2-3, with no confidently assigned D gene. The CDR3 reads CASSEADTQYF. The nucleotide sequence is TGTGCCAGCAGCGAGGCAGATACGCAGTATTTT.